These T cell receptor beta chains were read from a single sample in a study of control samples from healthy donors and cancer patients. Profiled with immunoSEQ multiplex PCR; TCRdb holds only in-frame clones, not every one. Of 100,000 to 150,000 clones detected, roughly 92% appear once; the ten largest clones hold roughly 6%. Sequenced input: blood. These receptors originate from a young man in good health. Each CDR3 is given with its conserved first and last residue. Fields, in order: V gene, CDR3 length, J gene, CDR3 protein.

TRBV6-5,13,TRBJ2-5,CASSSGGRETQYF
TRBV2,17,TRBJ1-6,CASSEGLLSSYNSPLHF
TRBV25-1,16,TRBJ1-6,CASSESGRIGGSPLHF
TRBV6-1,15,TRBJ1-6,CASSEASTGFSPLHF
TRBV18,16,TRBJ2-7,CASSPQGLAGAYEQYF
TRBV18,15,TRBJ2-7,CASSPRERTGGEQYF
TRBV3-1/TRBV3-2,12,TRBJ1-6,CASSQSGSPLHF
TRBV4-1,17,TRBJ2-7,CASSQAPGPQRQYEQYF
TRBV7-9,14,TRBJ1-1,CASKGSDSTTEAFF
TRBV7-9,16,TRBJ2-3,CASSLVSGGITDTQYF
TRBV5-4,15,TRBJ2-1,CASSPGTLTYNEQFF
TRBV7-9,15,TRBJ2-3,CASIYLAAGADTQYF
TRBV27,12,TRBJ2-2,CASSKNTGELFF
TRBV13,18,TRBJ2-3,CASSPRTSGGFSTDTQYF
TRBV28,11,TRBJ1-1,CASETTGEAFF
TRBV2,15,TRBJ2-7,CASRRDRGGTYEQYF
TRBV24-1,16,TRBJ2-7,CATSDTEHGLAYEQYF
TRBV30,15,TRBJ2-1,CAWSVHSGTDNEQFF
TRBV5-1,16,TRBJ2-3,CASSLGQGAYTDTQYF
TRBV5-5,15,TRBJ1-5,CASSSTGYSNQPQHF
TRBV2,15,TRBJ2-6,CASSVPGAGANVLTF
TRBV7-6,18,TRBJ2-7,CASSLGGARGRTGREQYF
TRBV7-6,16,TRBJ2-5,CASSLGLAGVQETQYF
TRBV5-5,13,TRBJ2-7,CASSRTPTYEQYF
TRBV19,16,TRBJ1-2,CASSIAGTGRNYGYTF
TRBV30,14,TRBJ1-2,CAWKRGLNSYGYTF
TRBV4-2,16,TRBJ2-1,CASRKEASQGYNEQFF
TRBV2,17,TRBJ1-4,CASSERGRAATNEKLFF
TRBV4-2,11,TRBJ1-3,CASSQGDTIYF
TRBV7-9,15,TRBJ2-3,CASSLRGAWTDTQYF
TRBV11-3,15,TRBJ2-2,CASSHGQASGGELFF
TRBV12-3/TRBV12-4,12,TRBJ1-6,CASRRQGSPLHF
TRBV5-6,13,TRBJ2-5,CASSLGGEETQYF
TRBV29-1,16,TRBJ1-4,CSVAGQGGRTNEKLFF
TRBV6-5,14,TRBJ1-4,CASSYSAGPGKLFF
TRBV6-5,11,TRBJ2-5,CAYGPGETQYF
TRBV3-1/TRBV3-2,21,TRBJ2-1,CASSQDRRGGSVFANYNEQFF
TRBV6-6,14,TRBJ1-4,CASSYSGAKEKLFF
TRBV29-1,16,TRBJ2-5,CSVEDEDLGAGETQYF
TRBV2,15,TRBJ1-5,CASSGSRASNQPQHF
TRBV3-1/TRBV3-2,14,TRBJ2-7,CASSQVGQPGLQYF
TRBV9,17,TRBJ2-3,CASSASPTRQATDTQYF
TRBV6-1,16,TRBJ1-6,CASSDRTGDSNSPLHF
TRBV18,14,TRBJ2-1,CASRNRGLFNEQFF
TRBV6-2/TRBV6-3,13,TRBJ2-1,CASSYGGGDEQFF
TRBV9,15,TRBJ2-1,CASSATGGSYNEQFF